This section outlines one T cell receptor (beta chain) sequence together with its context. The antigen remains unidentified. The data stem from a study of cytomegalovirus exposure and HLA in healthy donors. Study-wide findings and caveats: Most subjects' HLA-A and HLA-B alleles were reportedly predicted from TCR beta sequences.

Germline V lookup: CDR1 SGHRS, CDR2 YFSETQ. The CDR3 is 16 residues long. Trimming removed 1 base from V and 0 bases from J, with 11 bases in between. With 60 Vbeta and 13 Jbeta primers, the PCR was carried out. Profiled with immunoSEQ multiplex PCR; TCRdb holds only in-frame clones, not every one. The sample lists approximately 60,000 clones; just under 85% were seen once. The genes are TRBV5-1 and TRBJ1-3; a weak D match, TRBD1 (6 bases). The sequence derives from a man in his forties in good health and CMV-seronegative. What was sequenced was PBMCs. The CDR3 sequence: CASSLYGTTSGNTIYF. The DNA for the CDR3 is TGCGCCAGCAGCTTGTATGGGACAACCTCTGGAAACACCATATATTTT.